Following are 9 T cell receptor beta chains from one sample sequenced in a study of CD8 T cells in Susac syndrome. RNA was extracted with the RNeasy kit, and a quantity of roughly 0.5 to 1 ug was reverse transcribed using random hexamers. From the immunoSEQ multiplex PCR reads, TCRdb called clonotypes with MiXCR, one entry per CDR3 protein. The table has around 80,000 distinct CDR3 sequences, about 93% seen once; the top ten hold 0.45%. Input material: CD8+ T cells from PBMCs. The origin of the receptors is a human donor with Susac syndrome.

The rearrangement uses TRBV5-1 and TRBJ2-7, with 8 nucleotides matching TRBD1. The CDR3 contains 14 residues. With V trimmed by 3 bases and J by 3 bases, 5 bases remained unmatched. Germline V gene lookup returns CDR1 SGHRS and CDR2 YFSETQ. CDR3 DNA sequence: TGCGCCAGCAGCTCGAGGACAGGGATCTACGAGCAGTACTTC. Its translation is CASSSRTGIYEQYF.

The chain carries TRBV6-2 or TRBV6-3 and TRBJ1-5; the match to TRBD1 covers 8 bases. The CDR3 contains 16 residues. V lost 2 bases to trimming and J lost 0 bases; unmatched junction nucleotides: 3. Germline CDR1 MNHEY, CDR2 SVGEGT. Here the CDR3 DNA reads TGTGCCAGCAGTTACGGGACAGGTAATAGCAATCAGCCCCAGCATTTT. Its protein is CASSYGTGNSNQPQHF.

With regard to this clonotype: The junction shows a germline mismatch at one end, possibly a read error. The chain's CDR3 is CASSQGSGGQDF. For the CDR3, the DNA is TGTGCCAGCAGCCAAGGTTCGGGGGGTCAGGACTTC. The J gene is TRBJ2-4, the V gene TRBV3-1, with TRBD2 matching 7 bases. Germline assignment: CDR1 LGHDT and CDR2 YNNKEL (reference sequence). The CDR3 totals 12 residues.

V and J are TRBV27 and TRBJ1-2; 8 bases align to TRBD1. Germline V CDR1 and CDR2: MNHEY, SMNVEV (reference sequence). Losses at the gene ends were 5 bases for V and 5 bases for J; bases not matched to a gene: 4. There are 13 residues in the CDR3. CDR3 coding DNA: TGTGCCAGCAGTCCAGGGGGCGGATATGGCTACACCTTC. This sequence encodes CASSPGGGYGYTF.

In its sample, this clonotype was seen once. The rearrangement links TRBV30 to TRBJ2-2, with D unresolved. V lost 0 bases and J lost 6, with 5 bases in between. Germline V CDR1 and CDR2: GTSNPN, SVGIG (reference sequence). This CDR3 is built from 12 residues. The CDR3 DNA reads as TGTGCCTGGAGTGTAGATGCCGGGGAGCTGTTTTTT. Encoded protein: CAWSVDAGELFF.

J is TRBJ2-1 and V is TRBV4-1, with 10 positions matching TRBD2. Germline trimming cut 7 bases from V and 1 base from J; bases unmatched to any gene: 7. This CDR3 comprises 16 residues. Germline CDR1 and CDR2: MGHRA and YSYEKL. This CDR3 reads CASTPGLAASYNEQFF. The CDR3 DNA follows: TGCGCCAGCACCCCTGGACTAGCGGCTTCCTACAATGAGCAGTTCTTC.

To note about this clonotype: One end of the junction does not line up with germline, which may come from a read error. The CDR3 sequence: CASSWDRDGEQYF. CDR3 in DNA: TGTGCTAGCAGCTGGGACAGGGACGGAGAGCAGTACTTC. The chain employs TRBV7-7 and TRBJ2-7, with 9 bases lining up with TRBD1. This CDR3 comprises 13 residues. Germline V gene lookup returns CDR1 SSHAT and CDR2 FNYEAQ (reference sequence).

The J gene is TRBJ2-1, the V gene TRBV30; 11 bases line up with TRBD2. The CDR3 loop spans 14 amino acids. The ends lost 0 bases at V and 9 bases at J; junction bases unmatched: 4. Germline V gene lookup returns CDR1 GTSNPN and CDR2 SVGIG (reference sequence). CDR3 nucleotide sequence: TGTGCCTGGAGTGTAAGGCTAGCGGGAGGTGAGCAGTTCTTC. This sequence encodes CAWSVRLAGGEQFF.

The chain has TRBV7-9 and TRBJ2-3; TRBD1 matches at 9 bases. Germline lookup yields CDR1 SEHNR and CDR2 FQNEAQ (reference sequence). The CDR3 extends over 19 amino acids. J gave up 4 bases and V 5 bases, and 19 bases lay outside the gene matches. The chain's CDR3 is CASSPVNVARDRDPDTQYF. The CDR3 bases are TGTGCCAGCAGCCCCGTCAACGTGGCGCGGGACAGGGACCCAGATACGCAGTATTTT.